This TCR beta chain comes out of a study of T cell changes during pregnancy in multiple sclerosis. Assay: immunoSEQ multiplex PCR; the TCRdb copy retains only in-frame clones and omits some. The sample lists about 23,000 clones; less than 90% were seen once. The CDR3 length is 15 residues. Germline V gene data show CDR1 as LNHNV and CDR2 as YYDKDF (reference sequence). The V gene lost 5 bases and the J gene lost 1 base, with 12 bases spanning the gap. Sequencing was performed on CD4+ T cells from peripheral blood mononuclear cells, taken in the first trimester of pregnancy. The source is a female donor in good health, enrolled as a control in a pregnancy study. This rearrangement joins TRBV15 to TRBJ1-3; D perhaps matches TRBD1 (5 bases). Here the CDR3 DNA reads TGTGCCACCAGCCCGGCTCGGGGGTCTGGAAACACCATATATTTT. Its translation: CATSPARGSGNTIYF.